Detailed here is one T cell receptor beta chain. This receptor's antigen is unknown. No much larger clone is present one base from it, and per-base qualities are unavailable. The sample belongs to a study of blood T cell repertoires in COVID-19 (dated by TCRdb to about 2020). About the study as a whole: Samples from collaborators originated in the United States, Italy and Spain and spanned both the acute and convalescent phases of COVID-19. The material from the prospective study consisted of cDNA or gDNA derived from T cells, B-cell-depleted T cells, or PBMCs. Subjects who had been exposed to COVID-19, were actively infected with it, or had recovered from it provided the deeply sampled blood TCRbeta repertoires that made up the dataset. The repertoires were released in a freely available public database meant as a resource for research on the immune response to SARS-CoV-2. Samples came from the ongoing ImmuneRACE study (first 160 participants) plus 1,254 subjects from 6 global collaborators. Nearly every sample came with metadata listing a de-identified subject ID, COVID-19 status, age in years and sex. Where available, HLA class I and class II types were taken from metadata supplied by the sample provider and were not determined by assay-based typing. Points the paper makes about the study in general: The quantity of clinical and demographic metadata differed by source and by participant and was supplied without curation.

Germline trimming: 3 bases from V, 5 bases from J; junction bases outside gene matches: 6. Including cysteine and phenylalanine, the CDR3 has 14 amino acids. Only the CDR3 portion is preserved as DNA: 42 bases, with reading frame beginning at the first base. The germline V gene gives CDR1 as SGHDN and CDR2 as FVKESK. The immunoSEQ Assay, a bias-controlled multiplex PCR, was used to amplify TCRbeta CDR3 regions from genomic DNA. Per the original workflow: Within the assay, amplification of reference gene primers was used to estimate how many nucleated cells each sample contained. To quantify the absolute abundance of each unique TCRbeta CDR3 rearrangement, sequence reads were collapsed and filtered. Productive Simpson clonality was computed per sample as the square root of Simpson's diversity index over productive rearrangements. In TCRdb, the immuneACCESS table is reduced to in-frame sequences with V and J assigned. These tables do not hold every clone; where another copy was compared, an unresolved V gene accounts for under half, and the others remain unexplained. The D gene and trimming were derived from the DNA, and the V and J assignments and clone size from that table. The table for this sample lists 25,000 to 30,000 clones; 80% to 90% of them were counted only once. Of the sample, roughly 9.1% is held by the ten largest clones.

Each collaborating institution followed its own protocols to collect whole blood in K2EDTA tubes. For TCRbeta analysis, collaborator samples were shipped as frozen whole blood, as isolated PBMCs, or as DNA extracted from either sample type. Sequenced sample: peripheral blood. The V gene is TRBV14 and the J gene is TRBJ2-7, with 8 middle bases fitting TRBD2. The origin of this receptor is a man in his 60s with acute or convalescent COVID-19. The nucleotides read TGTGCCAGCAGCCACGGCGGGGGGTTAGACGAGCAGTACTTC. This is translated as CASSHGGGLDEQYF.